A selection of T cell receptor beta chains follows, all from one sample in a study of T-cell reconstitution after alpha-beta-depleted transplantation in children. TCRdb re-derived calls from the PCR reads in MiXCR, one entry per CDR3 protein. The data contain around 580,000 distinct CDR3 sequences, roughly 23% of them singletons. This specimen consisted of PBMCs, mostly from graft donor cells, obtained 360 days after TCRalphabeta/CD19-depleted stem cell transplant. The receptor set was obtained from a boy under two years old who had a stem cell transplant for acute myeloid leukemia, so the T cells may come from the graft donor. CDR3s include the opening cysteine and the closing phenylalanine or tryptophan. Fields, in order: J gene, D gene, V gene, clone size, CDR3 DNA, CDR3 protein. D genes are given only for firm matches. Size is stated for part of the rows, as once, few or many counts, or as a class when the clone is expanded.

>TRBJ2-7|NA|TRBV5-1|NA
TGCGCCAGCAGCCCGGGATGGGCGGTGCGGCAATATCCGATCAACTACGAGCAGTACTTC
CASSPGWAVRQYPINYEQYF
>TRBJ1-5|TRBD1|TRBV10-3|few
TGTGCCATCAGTGATGAGCAGGGGGCGAATCAGCCCCAGCATTTT
CAISDEQGANQPQHF
>TRBJ2-2|TRBD2|TRBV7-2|many
TGTGCCAGCAGCTCAGCGGGGCCGAACACCGGGGAGCTGTTTTTT
CASSSAGPNTGELFF
>TRBJ2-7|TRBD1|TRBV25-1|NA
TGTGCCAGCAGTGAATCCGCAGGGGGAGACTACGAGCAGTACTTC
CASSESAGGDYEQYF
>TRBJ1-2|NA|TRBV4-2|NA
TGTGCCAGCAGCCGCCGAATTGGCACGAACTATGGCTACACCTTC
CASSRRIGTNYGYTF
>TRBJ2-3|TRBD2|TRBV28|once
TGTGCCAGCAGCCCCGGACTAGCGGGGACGGGAGATACGCAGTATTTT
CASSPGLAGTGDTQYF
>TRBJ2-7|NA|TRBV29-1|NA
TGCAGCGTTGAAGAGGGGTTCGAGCAGTACTTC
CSVEEGFEQYF
>TRBJ2-1|TRBD1|TRBV12-3/TRBV12-4|many
TGTGCCAGCAGTCATACAGGGGGCTTTAGAGATGAGCAGTTCTTC
CASSHTGGFRDEQFF
>TRBJ2-1|NA|TRBV7-9|many
TGTGCCAGCAGCTTGGAACACGCCATCTACAATGAGCAGTTCTTC
CASSLEHAIYNEQFF
>TRBJ2-1|NA|TRBV6-5|NA
TGTGCCAGCCTTGACAGGAGCAATGAGCAGTTCTTC
CASLDRSNEQFF
>TRBJ2-5|NA|TRBV4-1|NA
TGCGCCAGCAGCCAAGGTCTAAAGACCCAGTACTTC
CASSQGLKTQYF
>TRBJ2-7|NA|TRBV27|NA
TGTGCCAGCAGTTTAGAAACAGGGATGGGCACCTACGAGCAGTACTTC
CASSLETGMGTYEQYF
>TRBJ1-2|TRBD1|TRBV10-3|many
TGTGCCATCAGCGACCCGGGACAGGGCACTAACTATGGCTACACCTTC
CAISDPGQGTNYGYTF
>TRBJ1-1|NA|TRBV7-9|many
TGTGCCAGCAGTCGTGCTGTGAACACTGAAGCTTTCTTT
CASSRAVNTEAFF
>TRBJ2-1|TRBD1|TRBV20-1|few
TGCAGTGCCCCGACGGGACAGGGGGACAATGAGCAGTTCTTC
CSAPTGQGDNEQFF
>TRBJ2-3|NA|TRBV12-3/TRBV12-4|many
TGTGCCAGCAGTTTAGGGGGGAGCACAGATACGCAGTATTTT
CASSLGGSTDTQYF
>TRBJ2-1|NA|TRBV12-3/TRBV12-4|many
TGTGCCAGCAGTTTGGGGGCTCTGAACAATGAGCAGTTCTTC
CASSLGALNNEQFF
>TRBJ1-1|NA|TRBV7-9|many
TGTGCCAGCAGCTTAGTCGGGGGGGCAATGAACACTGAAGCTTTCTTT
CASSLVGGAMNTEAFF
>TRBJ1-4|NA|TRBV7-9|few
TGTGCCAGCAGCCAGGACAGCGCTAATGAAAAACTGTTTTTT
CASSQDSANEKLFF
>TRBJ1-3|NA|TRBV20-1|few
TGCAGTGCTAGACCGGGGCTCTCTGGAAACACCATATATTTT
CSARPGLSGNTIYF
>TRBJ2-7|NA|TRBV20-1|few
TGCAGTGCTAGTTATGGCTACGAGCAGTACTTC
CSASYGYEQYF
>TRBJ2-7|NA|TRBV7-8|many
TGTGCCAGCAGCGGAGCCGGGACACCCTTTTACGAGCAGTACTTC
CASSGAGTPFYEQYF
>TRBJ2-3|NA|TRBV14|once
TGTGCCAGCAGCCGCCGAGGGGATGCCACAGATACGCAGTATTTT
CASSRRGDATDTQYF
>TRBJ1-1|TRBD1|TRBV13|few
TGTGCCAGCAGCGTAACAGGGGCGAGGAACACTGAAGCTTTCTTT
CASSVTGARNTEAFF
>TRBJ1-2|NA|TRBV12-3/TRBV12-4|many
TGTGCCAGCAGAACCGGGACAACCTATGGCTACACCTTC
CASRTGTTYGYTF
>TRBJ2-3|NA|TRBV29-1|many
TGCAGCGTTGAGGGCCGAGATACGCAGTATTTT
CSVEGRDTQYF
>TRBJ1-1|NA|TRBV6-6|few
TGTGCCAGCAGTTACGGCGGGGGTGAAGCTTTCTTT
CASSYGGGEAFF
>TRBJ2-1|TRBD2|TRBV6-2/TRBV6-3|NA
TGTGCCAGCAGTTACTCAACGGAGAGACTAGCGGGGGGGAAATTGGACAATGAGCAGTTCTTC
CASSYSTERLAGGKLDNEQFF
>TRBJ1-5|NA|TRBV12-3/TRBV12-4|many
TGTGCCAGCAGTTTATCGAATAGCAATCAGCCCCAGCATTTT
CASSLSNSNQPQHF
>TRBJ2-5|NA|TRBV15|NA
TGTGCCACCAGCCGTCCCAAAGGGGAGGAGACCCAGTACTTC
CATSRPKGEETQYF
>TRBJ1-3|NA|TRBV21-1|NA
TGTGCCAGCAGCCCGCGGGAAGGAACCCCTCTCTCTGGAAACACCATATATTTT
CASSPREGTPLSGNTIYF
>TRBJ2-7|TRBD2|TRBV27|NA
TGTGCCAGCAGTTCCCCGGTCGGGGGGGCCTACGAGCAGTACTTC
CASSSPVGGAYEQYF
>TRBJ1-5|TRBD1|TRBV24-1|NA
TGTGCCACCAGTCAGAACAGGGGAGACCAGCCCCAGCATTTT
CATSQNRGDQPQHF